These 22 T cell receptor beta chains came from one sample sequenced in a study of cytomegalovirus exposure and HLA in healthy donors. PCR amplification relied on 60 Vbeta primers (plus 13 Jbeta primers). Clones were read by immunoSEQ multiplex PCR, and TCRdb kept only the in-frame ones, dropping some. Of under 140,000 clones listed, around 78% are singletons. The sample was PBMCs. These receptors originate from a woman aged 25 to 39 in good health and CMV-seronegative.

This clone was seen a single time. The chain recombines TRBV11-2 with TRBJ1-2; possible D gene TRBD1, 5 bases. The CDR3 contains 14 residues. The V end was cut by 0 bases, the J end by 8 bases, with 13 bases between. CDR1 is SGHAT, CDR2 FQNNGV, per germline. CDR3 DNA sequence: TGTGCCAGCAGCTTAGATGCAGGGCCAAAGGGCTACACCTTC. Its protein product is CASSLDAGPKGYTF.

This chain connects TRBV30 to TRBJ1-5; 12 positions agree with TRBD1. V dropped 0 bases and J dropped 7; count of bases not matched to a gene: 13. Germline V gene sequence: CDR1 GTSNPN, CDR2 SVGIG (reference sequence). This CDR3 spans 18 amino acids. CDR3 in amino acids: CAWSVRVGDRGRRQPQHF. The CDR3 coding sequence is TGTGCCTGGAGTGTAAGGGTGGGGGACAGGGGGCGAAGACAGCCCCAGCATTTT.

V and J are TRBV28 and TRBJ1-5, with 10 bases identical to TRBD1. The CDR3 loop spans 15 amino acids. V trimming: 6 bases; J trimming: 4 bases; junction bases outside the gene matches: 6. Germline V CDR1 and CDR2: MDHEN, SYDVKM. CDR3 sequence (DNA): TGTGCCAGCAGGCGGACAGGGGGGGCGAATCAGCCCCAGCATTTT. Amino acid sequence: CASRRTGGANQPQHF.

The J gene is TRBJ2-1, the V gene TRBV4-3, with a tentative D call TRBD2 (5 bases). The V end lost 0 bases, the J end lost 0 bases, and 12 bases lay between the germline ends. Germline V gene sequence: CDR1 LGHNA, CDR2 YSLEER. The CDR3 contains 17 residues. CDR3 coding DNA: TGCGCCAGCAGCCAAGATCTGGCGGGCAGCTCCTACAATGAGCAGTTCTTC. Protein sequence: CASSQDLAGSSYNEQFF.

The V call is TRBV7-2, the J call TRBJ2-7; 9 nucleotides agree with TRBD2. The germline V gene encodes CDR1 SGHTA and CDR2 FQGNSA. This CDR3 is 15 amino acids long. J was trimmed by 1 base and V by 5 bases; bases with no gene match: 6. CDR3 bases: TGTGCCAGCAGCCGGGACCTAGCGGGGTCCTACGAGCAGTACTTC. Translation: CASSRDLAGSYEQYF.

This CDR3 reads CASSQDLPSSGNTIYF. In DNA form, the CDR3 reads TGTGCCAGCAGCCAAGATCTGCCGAGCTCTGGAAACACCATATATTTT. V and J are TRBV4-2 and TRBJ1-3, with unresolved D. The CDR3 is 16 residues long. The ends were cut back, 0 bases at V and 0 bases at J, with 9 bases in the middle. Germline lookup yields CDR1 LGHNA and CDR2 YNFKEQ.

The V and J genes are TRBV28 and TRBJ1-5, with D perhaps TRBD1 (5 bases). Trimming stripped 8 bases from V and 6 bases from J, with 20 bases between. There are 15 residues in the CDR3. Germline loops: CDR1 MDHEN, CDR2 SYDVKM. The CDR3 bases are TGTGCCAGCCGCCCCCTGGGGGGAAGGGGTCAGCCCCAGCATTTT. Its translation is CASRPLGGRGQPQHF. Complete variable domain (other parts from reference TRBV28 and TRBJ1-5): DVKVTQSSRYLVKRTGEKVFLECVQDMDHENMFWYRQDPGLGLRLIYFSYDVKMKEKGDIPEGYSVSREKKERFSLILESASTNQTSMYLCASRPLGGRGQPQHFGDGTRLSIL.

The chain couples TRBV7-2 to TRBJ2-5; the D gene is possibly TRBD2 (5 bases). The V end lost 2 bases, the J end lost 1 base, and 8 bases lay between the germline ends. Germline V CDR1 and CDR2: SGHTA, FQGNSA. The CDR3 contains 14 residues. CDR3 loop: CASSLTAGQETQYF. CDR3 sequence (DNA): TGTGCCAGCAGCTTAACTGCGGGCCAAGAGACCCAGTACTTC.

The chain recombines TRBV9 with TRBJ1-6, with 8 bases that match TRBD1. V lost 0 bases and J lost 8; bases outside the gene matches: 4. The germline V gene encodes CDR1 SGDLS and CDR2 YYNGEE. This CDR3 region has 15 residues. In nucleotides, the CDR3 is TGTGCCAGCAGCGTAGCTTTGGACAGGGATTCACCCCTCCACTTT. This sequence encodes CASSVALDRDSPLHF. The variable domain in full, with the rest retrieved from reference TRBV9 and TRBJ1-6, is DSGVTQTPKHLITATGQRVTLRCSPRSGDLSVYWYQQSLDQGLQFLIQYYNGEERAKGNILERFSAQQFPDLHSELNLSSLELGDSALYFCASSVALDRDSPLHFGNGTRLTVT.

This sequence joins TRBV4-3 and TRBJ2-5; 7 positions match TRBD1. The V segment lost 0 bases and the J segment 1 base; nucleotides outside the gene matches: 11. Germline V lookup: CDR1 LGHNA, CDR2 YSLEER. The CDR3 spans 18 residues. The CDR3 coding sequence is TGCGCCAGCAGCCAAGATTTGGGGACAGAAAATCTCCAAGAGACCCAGTACTTC. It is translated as CASSQDLGTENLQETQYF.

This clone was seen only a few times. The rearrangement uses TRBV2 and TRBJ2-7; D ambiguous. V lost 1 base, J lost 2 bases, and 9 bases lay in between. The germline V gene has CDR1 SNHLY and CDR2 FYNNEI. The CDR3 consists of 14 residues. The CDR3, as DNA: TGTGCCAGCAGTGAAGGGGCCAAGCCCTACGAGCAGTACTTC. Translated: CASSEGAKPYEQYF. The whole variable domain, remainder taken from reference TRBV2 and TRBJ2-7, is EPEVTQTPSHQVTQMGQEVILRCVPISNHLYFYWYRQILGQKVEFLVSFYNNEISEKSEIFDDQFSVERPDGSNFTLKIRSTKLEDSAMYFCASSEGAKPYEQYFGPGTRLTVT.

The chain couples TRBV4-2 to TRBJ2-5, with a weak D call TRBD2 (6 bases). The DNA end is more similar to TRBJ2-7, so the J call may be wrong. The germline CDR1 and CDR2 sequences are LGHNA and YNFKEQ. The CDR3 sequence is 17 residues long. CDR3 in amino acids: CASSQELGDGSSYEQYF. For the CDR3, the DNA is TGTGCCAGCAGCCAAGAATTGGGGGACGGGAGCTCCTACGAGCAGTACTTC.

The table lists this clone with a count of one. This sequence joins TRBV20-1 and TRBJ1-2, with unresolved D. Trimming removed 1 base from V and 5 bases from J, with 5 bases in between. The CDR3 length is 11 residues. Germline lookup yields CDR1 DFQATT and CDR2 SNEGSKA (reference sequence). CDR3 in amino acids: CSARGQYGYTF. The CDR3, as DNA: TGCAGTGCTAGAGGGCAATATGGCTACACCTTC.

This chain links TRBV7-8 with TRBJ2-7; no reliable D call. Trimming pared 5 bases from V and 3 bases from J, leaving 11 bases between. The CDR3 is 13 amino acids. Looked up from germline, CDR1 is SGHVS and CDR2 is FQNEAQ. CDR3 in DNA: TGTGCCAGCAGCACCCTTGTCAGCTACGAGCAGTACTTC. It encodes CASSTLVSYEQYF.

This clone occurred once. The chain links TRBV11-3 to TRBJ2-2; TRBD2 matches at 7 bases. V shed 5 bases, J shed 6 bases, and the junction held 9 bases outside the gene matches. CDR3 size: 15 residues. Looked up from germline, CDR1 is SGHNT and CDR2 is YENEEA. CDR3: CASSPLAAKSGELFF. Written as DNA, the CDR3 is TGTGCCAGCAGCCCCCTAGCGGCAAAATCCGGGGAGCTGTTTTTT. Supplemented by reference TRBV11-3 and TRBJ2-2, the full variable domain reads EAGVVQSPRYKIIEKKQPVAFWCNPISGHNTLYWYLQNLGQGPELLIRYENEEAVDDSQLPKDRFSAERLKGVDSTLKIQPAELGDSAVYLCASSPLAAKSGELFFGEGSRLTVL.

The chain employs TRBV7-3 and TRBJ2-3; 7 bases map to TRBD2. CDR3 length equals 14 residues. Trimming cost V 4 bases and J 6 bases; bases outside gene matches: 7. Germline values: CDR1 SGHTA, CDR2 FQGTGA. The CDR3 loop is CASSSRREGDTQYF. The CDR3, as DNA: TGTGCCAGCAGCTCCCGCAGGGAGGGGGATACGCAGTATTTT.

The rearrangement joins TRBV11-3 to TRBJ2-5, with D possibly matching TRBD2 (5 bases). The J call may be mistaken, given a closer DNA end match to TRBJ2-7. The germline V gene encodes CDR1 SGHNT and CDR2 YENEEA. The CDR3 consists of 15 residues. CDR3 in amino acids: CASSKRGGGGYEQYF. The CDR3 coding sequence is TGTGCCAGCAGCAAACGGGGTGGCGGAGGTTACGAGCAGTACTTC.

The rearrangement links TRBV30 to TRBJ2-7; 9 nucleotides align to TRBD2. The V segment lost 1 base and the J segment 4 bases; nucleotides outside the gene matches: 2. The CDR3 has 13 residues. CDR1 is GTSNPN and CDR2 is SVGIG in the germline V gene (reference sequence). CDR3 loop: CAWSASGRYEQYF. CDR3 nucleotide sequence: TGTGCCTGGAGTGCCAGCGGGAGGTACGAGCAGTACTTC.

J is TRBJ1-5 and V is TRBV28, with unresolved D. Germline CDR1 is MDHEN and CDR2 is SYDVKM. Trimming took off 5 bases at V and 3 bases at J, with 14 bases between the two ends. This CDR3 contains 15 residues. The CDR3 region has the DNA TGTGCCAGCAGTCCCCCTGCGGGAAACAATCAGCCCCAGCATTTT. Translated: CASSPPAGNNQPQHF.

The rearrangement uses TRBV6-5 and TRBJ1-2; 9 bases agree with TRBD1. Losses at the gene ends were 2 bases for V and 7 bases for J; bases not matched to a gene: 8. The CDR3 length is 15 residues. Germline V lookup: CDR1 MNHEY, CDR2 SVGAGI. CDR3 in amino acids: CASSYAGTGISGYTF. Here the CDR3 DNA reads TGTGCCAGCAGTTACGCCGGGACAGGGATCAGTGGCTACACCTTC.

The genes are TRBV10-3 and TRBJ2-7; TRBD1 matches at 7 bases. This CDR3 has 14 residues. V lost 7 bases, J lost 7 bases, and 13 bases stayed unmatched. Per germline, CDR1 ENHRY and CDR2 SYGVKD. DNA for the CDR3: TGTGCCATCACCGTCTGGACAGGTCGCTGGGAGCAGTACTTC. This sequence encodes CAITVWTGRWEQYF.

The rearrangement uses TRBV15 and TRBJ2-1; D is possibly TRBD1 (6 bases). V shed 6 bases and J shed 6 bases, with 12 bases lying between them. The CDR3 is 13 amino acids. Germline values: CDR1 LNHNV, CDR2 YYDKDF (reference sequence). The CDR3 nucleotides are TGTGCCACCAGTGATTCGGACAGCAATGAGCAGTTCTTC. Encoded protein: CATSDSDSNEQFF.